The clone carrying this TCR beta chain has just a few counts. Its antigen is undetermined. This record comes from a study of T cells in Graves' hyperthyroidism and ophthalmopathy. Whole-study results and caveats: Progression to ophthalmopathy was predicted a median of roughly seven months early. Ophthalmopathy was separated from stable hyperthyroidism by a 13 V-J model.

TCR beta CDR3 regions were amplified from RNA. Researchers ran a first-round RT-PCR on the TCR CDR3 using the HTBI primer set. TCRdb reanalysed the multiplex PCR reads using MiXCR and keeps one entry per CDR3 protein. This sample has 700,000 to 950,000 distinct CDR3 sequences, with under 45% found just once. Newly diagnosed hyperthyroidism patients aged 18 to 65 years had disease lasting under 2 months. The clonotype originates from a middle-aged woman with Graves' hyperthyroidism. The sequencing input was blood.

As DNA, the CDR3 is TGTGCCAGCAGTGAGCTTGCAGTAGGCTACGAGCAGTACTTC. It codes for CASSELAVGYEQYF. The genes are TRBV6-6 and TRBJ2-7; D is unresolved. The CDR3 length is 14 residues. Germline loops: CDR1 MNHNY, CDR2 SVGAGI (reference sequence). With 5 bases removed from V and 3 bases from J, the gap between germline ends came to 14 bases.